This T cell receptor beta chain was found in a study of blood T cell repertoires in COVID-19. The wider study: The origin of the acute and convalescent COVID-19 samples was the United States, Italy and Spain. Nucleic acid was either cDNA or gDNA, and it came from T cells, B-cell-depleted T cells, or PBMCs.

The participants were between roughly 18 and 90 years old and came from 24 US areas. Cohort 3 donors were reported recovered after two negative PCRs, clearance, or symptom resolution. This clone was detected only once. TCRdb's copy holds only in-frame clones and misses some; the assay was immunoSEQ multiplex PCR. There are nearly 350,000 clones in the sample; roughly 87% occur only once, and 0.9% to 1.2% lies in the top ten. Germline V gene lookup returns CDR1 SGHAT and CDR2 FQNNGV. This CDR3 spans 15 amino acids. Trimming pared 0 bases from V and 8 bases from J, leaving 11 bases between. The V and J genes are TRBV11-2 and TRBJ1-6, with D possibly matching TRBD1 (6 bases). The receptor was derived from a woman in her twenties or thirties who had recovered from COVID-19. The specimen was PBMCs or T cells enriched from blood (not recorded which). The CDR3 sequence is CASSLEGGWDSPLHF. In DNA form, the CDR3 reads TGTGCCAGCAGCTTAGAAGGGGGATGGGATTCACCCCTCCACTTT. Full variable domain (outside the CDR3, taken from reference TRBV11-2 and TRBJ1-6): EAGVAQSPRYKIIEKRQSVAFWCNPISGHATLYWYQQILGQGPKLLIQFQNNGVVDDSQLPKDRFSAERLKGVDSTLKIQPAKLEDSAVYLCASSLEGGWDSPLHFGNGTRLTVT.